These 16 T cell receptor beta chains originate from one sample sequenced in a study of blood T cell repertoires in COVID-19. Repertoires were generated with immunoSEQ multiplex PCR, while TCRdb's copy carries only in-frame clones and drops some. The table has 100,000 to 120,000 clones, 65% to 90% seen once; the top ten hold approximately 17%. The sample comprised peripheral blood. The receptors were sampled from a woman between 55 and 75 years old with acute or convalescent COVID-19.

Notes on this clone: Germline and junction disagree at one end, which may indicate a read error. The sample has other DNA sequences that encode this CDR3 too. V usage is TRBV10-2 and J usage is TRBJ2-3; D remains unclear. Germline lookup yields CDR1 WSHSY and CDR2 SAAADI. There are 14 residues in the CDR3. DNA of the CDR3: TGCGCTAGCAGTGAGTGGGCCCGCACAGATACGCAGTATTTT. It codes for CASSEWARTDTQYF.

The rearrangement uses TRBV18 and TRBJ1-5, with D maybe TRBD1 (5 bases). Trimming cost V 3 bases and J 4 bases, with 10 bases left between them. The CDR3 covers 14 residues. The V gene's germline CDR1 is KGHSH and CDR2 LQKENI. As DNA, the CDR3 is TGTGCCAGCTCACCGCAGGGTTGGAATCAGCCCCAGCATTTT. This gives the protein CASSPQGWNQPQHF.

This clone was detected a few times. V is TRBV2 and J is TRBJ2-7, with D possibly TRBD2 on 5 matching bases. The CDR3 is made up of 13 amino acids. The V gene's germline CDR1 is SNHLY and CDR2 FYNNEI. Trimming stripped 7 bases from V and 2 bases from J, with 12 bases between. CDR3 DNA sequence: TGTGCCAGCAAAAGAGGGCAGACCTACGAGCAGTACTTC. It specifies CASKRGQTYEQYF.

In its sample, this clone was seen a few times. CDR3 in DNA: TGTGCCAGCAGCTTAGCCCGGGCAGGGGCGCCAAGAAACTATGGCTACACCTTC. Residues: CASSLARAGAPRNYGYTF. The genes are TRBV7-2 and TRBJ1-2; possible D gene TRBD1, 6 bases. The CDR3 covers 18 residues. Germline-derived CDR1 and CDR2 are SGHTA and FQGNSA. V was shortened by 0 bases and J by 2 bases, with 19 bases between the two germline ends.

The CDR3 loop is CASSFLGSGGGADTQYF. Here the CDR3 DNA reads TGTGCCAGCAGTTTTTTGGGTAGCGGGGGTGGAGCGGATACGCAGTATTTT. The V call is TRBV28, the J call TRBJ2-3; 9 bases align to TRBD2. V dropped 3 bases and J dropped 6; count of bases not matched to a gene: 13. The CDR3 extends over 17 amino acids. Germline CDR1 and CDR2: MDHEN and SYDVKM.

The chain employs TRBV9 and TRBJ1-2, with D unresolved. Trimming removed 0 bases from V and 2 bases from J, with 8 bases in between. The germline V gene encodes CDR1 SGDLS and CDR2 YYNGEE. The CDR3 consists of 14 residues. The CDR3: CASSVGSTNYGYTF. DNA for the CDR3: TGTGCCAGCAGCGTAGGTTCGACAAACTATGGCTACACCTTC.

The genes are TRBV4-2 and TRBJ1-3, with a weak D call TRBD1 (6 bases). This CDR3 comprises 15 residues. V gave up 4 bases and J gave up 2 bases, with 12 bases separating them. The germline V gene has CDR1 LGHNA and CDR2 YNFKEQ. The CDR3 nucleotides read TGTGCCAGCAGCCCAGAGGGGGGAACTGGAAACACCATATATTTT. It yields the protein CASSPEGGTGNTIYF.

CDR3 sequence reads: CASSVRPGGAEAFF. As DNA, the CDR3 is TGTGCCAGCAGTGTCCGGCCGGGGGGGGCTGAAGCTTTCTTT. This chain uses TRBV27 with TRBJ1-1; D might be TRBD1 (5 bases). Trimming cost V 5 bases and J 6 bases, with 16 bases left between them. Germline V gene sequence: CDR1 MNHEY, CDR2 SMNVEV (reference sequence). This CDR3 is 14 amino acids long.

About this clone: At one end the junction does not follow the germline gene, possibly because of a read error. The rearrangement joins TRBV7-7 to TRBJ1-2; 7 bases fit TRBD1. Germline-derived CDR1 and CDR2 are SSHAT and FNYEAQ (reference sequence). The CDR3 loop spans 14 amino acids. The CDR3 DNA sequence: TGTGCTAGCAGCTTAGAGGGGACAGCGTATGGCTACACCTTC. This codes for CASSLEGTAYGYTF.

This chain uses TRBV7-9 with TRBJ1-1; weak D call: TRBD1 (5 bases). Germline V gene lookup returns CDR1 SEHNR and CDR2 FQNEAQ (reference sequence). This CDR3 is built from 11 residues. Between the trimmed V and J ends, which lost 5 bases and 11 bases, there was a span of 12 bases. The CDR3 protein is CASSPDGGAFF. The CDR3 DNA reads TGTGCCAGCAGCCCGGACGGGGGGGCTTTCTTT.

V and J are TRBV3-1 (or the pseudogene TRBV3-2) and TRBJ2-2; D possibly corresponds to TRBD2 (5 bases). Trimming stripped 4 bases from V and 2 bases from J, with 8 bases between. There are 14 residues in the CDR3. Germline CDR1 is LGHDT and CDR2 is YNNKEL (reference sequence). CDR3 residues: CASSLATNTGELFF. Here the CDR3 DNA reads TGTGCCAGCAGCCTAGCGACCAACACCGGGGAGCTGTTTTTT.

V gene TRBV7-9 combines with J gene TRBJ1-1, with 8 bases aligning to TRBD1. In germline, CDR1 is SEHNR, CDR2 FQNEAQ (reference sequence). The CDR3 length is 15 residues. With 10 bases clipped from V and 3 bases from J, the junction kept 13 bases outside the gene matches. In DNA form, the CDR3 reads TGTGCCACGAACGACTGGACAGGGTTCGACACTGAAGCTTTCTTT. Translation: CATNDWTGFDTEAFF.

This chain joins TRBV12-3 or TRBV12-4 and TRBJ1-1; the D gene is possibly TRBD1 (6 bases). Trimming left V 4 bases short and J 11 bases short, with 11 bases between. The CDR3 is 11 amino acids. The CDR3 spells CASSSGQMAFF. The CDR3 DNA sequence: TGTGCCAGCAGTTCGGGACAAATGGCTTTCTTT.

The chain joins TRBV6-5 to TRBJ2-2; TRBD2 matches 8 bases. Germline CDR1 and CDR2: MNHEY and SVGAGI. V dropped 6 bases and J dropped 7; count of bases not matched to a gene: 4. This CDR3 spans 13 amino acids. As DNA, the CDR3 is TGTGCCAGCAGCCCACGGGGGGGCGGGGAGCTGTTTTTT. This codes for CASSPRGGGELFF.

V is TRBV29-1 and J is TRBJ1-2; D is unclear. Trimming left V 0 bases short and J 1 base short, with 3 bases between. In germline, CDR1 is SQVTM, CDR2 ANQGSEA. This CDR3 has 12 residues. In DNA form, the CDR3 reads TGCAGCGTTGAAGACGGTAACTATGGCTACACCTTC. Its translation is CSVEDGNYGYTF.

The rearrangement uses TRBV12-3 or TRBV12-4 and TRBJ2-7, with D hard to call. Trimming removed 5 bases at V and 6 bases at J, with 14 bases between. The length of the CDR3 is 13 residues. The CDR3 here is CASSKTRTGEQYF. The CDR3 bases are TGTGCCAGCAGTAAAACCCGAACGGGCGAGCAGTACTTC.